This TCR beta chain appears in the sequencing data of a study of beta chain features in type 1 diabetes. General observations from the study: No resolution was reached here on whether HLA type influences TCRB rearrangement. At VDJ recombination sites, type 1 diabetes patients had fewer insertions and more deleted nucleotides. TCRB CDR3s from Type 1 diabetes patients were moderately but significantly shorter in all four CD4+ subsets.

CD45RO/CCR7/CD25/CD127/CD95/CD27 separated CD4+ naive, central memory, regulatory and stem cell-like memory cells by sorting. The sequenced template was cDNA made from the entire isolated RNA. The protocol was immunoSEQ multiplex PCR, while the TCRdb copy is restricted to in-frame clones and leaves out a portion. The repertoire holds some 370,000 clones, with around 9.6% as singletons. On this clone itself: Its antigen remains unidentified.

This CDR3 comprises 13 residues. V lost 6 bases and J 1 base, leaving 9 bases between the germline ends. Per germline, CDR1 MDHEN and CDR2 SYDVKM. J is TRBJ1-1 and V is TRBV28, with D possibly matching TRBD1 (5 bases). The TCR originated in a man younger than 40 with type 1 diabetes. Sequencing was carried out using central memory CD4+ T cells from blood. CDR3 protein: CASRRQKNTEAFF. DNA for the CDR3: TGTGCCAGCAGGAGACAGAAGAACACTGAAGCTTTCTTT.